This paragraph reports one T cell receptor beta chain. The data stem from a study of cytomegalovirus exposure and HLA in healthy donors. Both 60 Vbeta primers and 13 Jbeta primers went into the PCR. TCRdb keeps only in-frame clones here, not all; method: immunoSEQ multiplex PCR. The sample lists 84,000 or so clones, more than 60% occurring once. This CDR3 spans 12 amino acids. Germline CDR1 reads SGHTA; CDR2 reads FQGNSA. V was clipped by 3 bases and J by 2 bases, with 5 bases between them. Input material: PBMCs. The sequence derives from a human donor in good health. The rearrangement joins TRBV7-2 to TRBJ2-7; D not certain. In nucleotides, the CDR3 is TGTGCCAGCAGCTTCGACACCTACGAGCAGTACTTC. This gives the protein CASSFDTYEQYF.